This TCR beta chain was found in a study of shared clonotypes between healthy human individuals. In regard to this clone: Its antigen is unknown.

Some clones are missing from TCRdb's copy, which holds only in-frame ones; the method was immunoSEQ multiplex PCR. The data contain a few hundred thousand clones, almost 97% of them singletons. Study-wide points: Non-shared clonotypes displayed generation probabilities falling below those of clonotypes present in all four donors.

V lost 5 bases, J lost 2 bases, and 4 bases stayed unmatched. The CDR3 is made up of 16 amino acids. Germline V CDR1 and CDR2: SNHLY, FYNNEI. The chain carries TRBV2 and TRBJ2-3, with 13 bases matching TRBD2. The sample was naive CD4+ T cells sorted from blood. This sample's subset: CD45RA+ positively selected. The TCR sequence derives from a woman under 40 in good health. The CDR3 DNA reads TGTGCCAGCAGTCCTGGACTAGCGGGAGTCACAGATACGCAGTATTTT. It translates to CASSPGLAGVTDTQYF.